Listed here are 19 T cell receptor beta chains from one sample, sequenced in a study of T cells in localized non-small cell lung cancer. Data came from immunoSEQ multiplex PCR; TCRdb stores just in-frame clones and leaves some out. The sample lists tens of thousands of clones, about four fifths occurring once. The source was peripheral blood, collected before any cancer treatment. Receptors originate from a female donor over 55 with stage II squamous cell lung carcinoma.

The chain carries TRBV13 and TRBJ2-5, with 7 bases lining up with TRBD2. The CDR3 length is 15 residues. V shed 7 bases and J 3 bases; nucleotides not matched to a gene: 11. The germline V gene has CDR1 PRHDT and CDR2 FYEKMQ (reference sequence). CDR3: CASTKGLAGEETQYF. The CDR3 region has the DNA TGTGCCAGCACCAAGGGATTAGCGGGCGAAGAGACCCAGTACTTC.

This clone turned up a few times. V gene TRBV5-1 combines with J gene TRBJ1-1, with D tentatively TRBD1 (5 bases). Germline CDR1 SGHRS, CDR2 YFSETQ. V was clipped by 4 bases and J by 1 base, with 11 bases between them. This CDR3 spans 14 amino acids. CDR3 in DNA: TGCGCCAGCAGCGGACAAACAGGGAACACTGAAGCTTTCTTT. This sequence encodes CASSGQTGNTEAFF.

J is TRBJ1-5 and V is TRBV7-9; D gene uncertain. This CDR3 region has 15 residues. Trimming cost V 5 bases and J 4 bases, with 15 bases left between them. Per germline, CDR1 SEHNR and CDR2 FQNEAQ (reference sequence). The CDR3 region has the DNA TGTGCCAGCAGCCCGGGTTGGATCGGGAATCAGCCCCAGCATTTT. This codes for CASSPGWIGNQPQHF.

This chain links TRBV2 with TRBJ2-2; 8 positions match TRBD1. Losses at the gene ends were 6 bases for V and 5 bases for J; bases not matched to a gene: 5. The CDR3 loop spans 14 amino acids. From germline, CDR1 is SNHLY and CDR2 FYNNEI. CDR3 residues: CASRTGARTGELFF. Here the CDR3 DNA reads TGTGCCAGCAGGACAGGGGCACGAACCGGGGAGCTGTTTTTT.

This clone was counted a single time. The chain uses TRBV4-1 and TRBJ2-5, with 12 bases matching TRBD2. This CDR3 spans 16 amino acids. The V gene end was trimmed by 1 base and the J gene end by 5 bases; junction bases not matched to a gene: 5. Germline loops: CDR1 MGHRA, CDR2 YSYEKL. The CDR3 loop is CASSQASGGGWETQYF. The CDR3 DNA reads TGCGCCAGCAGCCAAGCTAGCGGGGGGGGCTGGGAGACCCAGTACTTC.

The chain carries TRBV30 and TRBJ2-5; no reliable D call. Germline CDR1 is GTSNPN and CDR2 is SVGIG (reference sequence). The CDR3 spans 13 residues. The ends were cut back, 7 bases at V and 5 bases at J, with 17 bases in the middle. As DNA, the CDR3 is TGTGCCTTTAAGGGATCGTCGGGTGAGACCCAGTACTTC. Its translation is CAFKGSSGETQYF. The full variable domain, its missing parts supplied by reference TRBV30 and TRBJ2-5, is SQTIHQWPATLVQPVGSPLSLECTVEGTSNPNLYWYRQAAGRGLQLLFYSVGIGQISSEVPQNLSASRPQDRQFILSSKKLLLSDSGFYLCAFKGSSGETQYFGPGTRLLVL.

This chain links TRBV5-1 with TRBJ1-6; D call uncertain. V shed 0 bases and J shed 7 bases, with 5 bases lying between them. The CDR3 runs to 13 residues. CDR1 and CDR2 from the germline V gene are SGHRS and YFSETQ. CDR3 nucleotides: TGCGCCAGCAGCTTGGGGAGCAATTCACCCCTCCACTTT. The encoded protein is CASSLGSNSPLHF.

The V and J genes are TRBV5-1 and TRBJ2-7; 7 nucleotides agree with TRBD2. Unmatched junction bases numbered 6, after V lost 0 bases and J lost 0 bases. Germline assignment: CDR1 SGHRS and CDR2 YFSETQ. This CDR3 contains 16 residues. This chain's CDR3 is CASSLAWGGSSYEQYF. CDR3 nucleotide sequence: TGCGCCAGCAGCTTGGCCTGGGGAGGGAGCTCCTACGAGCAGTACTTC. Based on the CDR3 plus reference TRBV5-1 and TRBJ2-7, the full variable domain is KAGVTQTPRYLIKTRGQQVTLSCSPISGHRSVSWYQQTPGQGLQFLFEYFSETQRNKGNFPGRFSGRQFSNSRSEMNVSTLELGDSALYLCASSLAWGGSSYEQYFGPGTRLTVT.

The chain links TRBV7-8 to TRBJ2-3; no firm D call. CDR3 size: 16 residues. The V gene's germline CDR1 is SGHVS and CDR2 FQNEAQ. V was pared by 0 bases and J by 2 bases, with 12 bases between. The CDR3 loop is CASSLAARVDTDTQYF. The CDR3 DNA sequence: TGTGCCAGCAGCTTAGCGGCCCGGGTGGACACAGATACGCAGTATTTT.

The chain has TRBV2 and TRBJ2-3; TRBD2 matches 8 bases. This CDR3 has 14 amino acids. Unmatched junction bases numbered 8, after V lost 6 bases and J lost 6 bases. Germline values: CDR1 SNHLY, CDR2 FYNNEI. CDR3 residues: CASSDGTSRDTQYF. As DNA, the CDR3 is TGTGCCAGCAGCGACGGGACTAGTAGGGATACGCAGTATTTT.

For this clone: This specimen includes other DNA sequences encoding the same CDR3. This chain links TRBV5-1 with TRBJ2-2, with D maybe TRBD1 (6 bases). Per germline, CDR1 SGHRS and CDR2 YFSETQ. Trimming cost V 1 base and J 2 bases, with 9 bases left between them. The CDR3 covers 15 residues. The CDR3 DNA sequence: TGCGCCAGCAGCTTGATGGACAGAAACACCGGGGAGCTGTTTTTT. This translates into CASSLMDRNTGELFF. The full variable domain, rest sourced from reference TRBV5-1 and TRBJ2-2, is KAGVTQTPRYLIKTRGQQVTLSCSPISGHRSVSWYQQTPGQGLQFLFEYFSETQRNKGNFPGRFSGRQFSNSRSEMNVSTLELGDSALYLCASSLMDRNTGELFFGEGSRLTVL.

About this clone: One end of the junction varies from germline; a read error may be responsible. In the same sample, other DNA sequences code for this CDR3. This chain joins TRBV5-1 and TRBJ2-7, with 8 bases matching TRBD2. In germline, CDR1 is SGHRS, CDR2 YFSETQ. This CDR3 has 15 residues. CDR3 nucleotides: TGCGCCAGTAGCTTCTTAGGCGGGGGGAGGTTCGAGCAGTACTTC. Translating it yields CASSFLGGGRFEQYF.

The genes are TRBV18 and TRBJ1-1, with D uncertain. Germline CDR1 reads KGHSH; CDR2 reads LQKENI. The CDR3 is 15 amino acids. Trimming removed 1 base at V and 1 base at J, with 10 bases between. The chain's CDR3 is CASSPRTGENTEAFF. In DNA, the CDR3 is TGTGCCAGCTCACCACGGACCGGGGAGAACACTGAAGCTTTCTTT.

This clone was observed a few times. The rearrangement links TRBV5-1 to TRBJ1-1; D is perhaps TRBD1 (6 bases). This CDR3 region has 14 residues. CDR1 SGHRS and CDR2 YFSETQ come from the germline V gene. V shed 0 bases and J shed 4 bases, with 10 bases lying between them. In DNA, the CDR3 is TGCGCCAGCAGCTTGGGGGGGGCGAGCACTGAAGCTTTCTTT. Protein sequence: CASSLGGASTEAFF.

This chain connects TRBV11-2 to TRBJ1-6; perhaps TRBD1 as D (6 bases). V gave up 3 bases and J gave up 7 bases, with 7 bases separating them. The CDR3 covers 13 residues. Germline values: CDR1 SGHAT, CDR2 FQNNGV. CDR3 coding DNA: TGTGCCAGCAGCTTGGACAGAAATTCACCCCTCCACTTT. Translated, it gives CASSLDRNSPLHF.

This clone was recorded once. The rearrangement joins TRBV6-1 to TRBJ1-1, with 9 bases fitting TRBD1. V was pared by 4 bases and J by 9 bases, with 6 bases of the junction left unmatched. Per the germline V gene, CDR1 is MNHNS and CDR2 is SASEGT. The CDR3 length is 13 residues. The CDR3 is CASSGGDRVKAFF. CDR3 DNA: TGTGCCAGCAGTGGGGGGGACAGGGTGAAAGCTTTCTTT.

This rearrangement joins TRBV2 to TRBJ2-5; no firm D call. The CDR3 is made up of 10 amino acids. Germline V gene data show CDR1 as SNHLY and CDR2 as FYNNEI. V lost 8 bases and J lost 3, with 4 bases in between. The CDR3: CASSEETQYF. The CDR3 DNA is TGTGCCAGCTCGGAAGAGACCCAGTACTTC.

This chain links TRBV18 with TRBJ1-1; a weak D match, TRBD1 (6 bases). CDR1 and CDR2 from the germline V gene are KGHSH and LQKENI. V lost 1 base and J lost 11, with 11 bases in between. The CDR3 totals 12 residues. The CDR3 DNA reads as TGTGCCAGCTCACCACTGGTAGGGGGGGCTTTCTTT. It translates to CASSPLVGGAFF.

The chain couples TRBV2 to TRBJ1-1, with unresolved D. The V end was cut by 2 bases, the J end by 0 bases, with 13 bases between. This CDR3 has 16 amino acids. Germline CDR1 and CDR2: SNHLY and FYNNEI. The CDR3, as DNA: TGTGCCAGCAGTGAAAGGTGGGCAGGTTTGAACACTGAAGCTTTCTTT. It is translated as CASSERWAGLNTEAFF.